The T cell receptor (beta chain) under discussion was sequenced for a study of blood T cell repertoires in COVID-19 (TCRdb year 2020). The study in broad terms: The collaborator samples originated in the United States, Italy and Spain and spanned the acute and convalescent phases of COVID-19. Subjects who had been exposed to COVID-19, were actively infected with it, or had recovered from it provided the deeply sampled blood TCRbeta repertoires that made up the dataset. Where available, HLA class I and class II types were taken from metadata supplied by the sample provider and were not determined by assay-based typing. The repertoires were released in a freely available public database intended as a resource for research on the immune response to SARS-CoV-2. The material from the prospective study consisted of cDNA or gDNA derived from T cells, B-cell-depleted T cells, or PBMCs. Samples were obtained from the ongoing ImmuneRACE study (first 160 participants) and from about 1,300 subjects provided by 6 global collaborators. The sample metadata nearly always contained a de-identified subject ID, COVID-19 status, age in years and sex. The research as a whole found: The amount of clinical and demographic metadata varied by source and participant and was provided uncurated.

Participants in the prospective study were enrolled through a virtual design, were aged roughly 18 to 100 years, and lived in roughly 24 United States geographic areas. In the prospective study, cohorts were assigned on the basis of participant-reported clinical history obtained from a screening survey and a study questionnaire. Recovered participants in ImmuneRACE Cohort 3 were defined as having two consecutive negative NP/OP PCR tests, clearance from a healthcare professional, or resolution of symptoms. In the prospective study, mobile phlebotomists collected whole blood, serum and a nasopharyngeal or oropharyngeal swab from each participant. Additional blood draws and questionnaires over an approximately two-month period could optionally be provided by prospective study participants. Before DNA extraction, prospective study blood samples were shipped either frozen or at room temperature. Note on this clone: This clone's antigen is unknown. It has no much larger one-base neighbor in the sample; base qualities were not kept.

TCRbeta CDR3 regions were amplified from genomic DNA by means of the immunoSEQ Assay, a bias-controlled multiplex PCR. In the paper's pipeline: The number of nucleated cells in each sample was estimated from the amplification of reference gene primers within the assay. Sequence reads were collapsed and filtered to measure the absolute abundance of every unique TCRbeta CDR3 rearrangement. For each sample, productive Simpson clonality was calculated as the square root of Simpson's diversity index over productive rearrangements. TCRdb provides this immuneACCESS table in a form limited to in-frame rearrangements. Some clones are lacking; in checked studies, under half of them reflect an unresolved V gene, and why the rest are absent is not known. V and J calls and clone size follow that table, whereas D and trimming were derived from the DNA. The sample profile shows a few hundred thousand clones; 75% to 90% of them were found once. The leading ten clones occupy 4.3% of the sample.

From cysteine to phenylalanine, the CDR3 is 16 amino acids long. The only DNA kept is the CDR3, 48 bases in frame from the first base. V drops 0 bases and J drops 7 bases, leaving 16 bases in between. CDR1 is given as PRHDT and CDR2 as FYEKMQ, both from the germline V gene (reference sequence). The TCR originated in a woman aged 25 to 39 who had recovered from COVID-19. The source material was PBMCs or T cells enriched from blood (not recorded which). The V gene is TRBV13 and the J gene is TRBJ1-5; the best D guess is TRBD1, with 6 bases matching. The CDR3 protein is CASSLGDGGGGQPQHF. The bases are TGTGCCAGCAGCTTAGGTGATGGGGGGGGCGGACAGCCCCAGCATTTT. Outside the CDR3, residues come from the reference TRBV13 and TRBJ1-5 proteins, so the full variable domain is: AAGVIQSPRHLIKEKRETATLKCYPIPRHDTVYWYQQGPGQDPQFLISFYEKMQSDKGSIPDRFSAQQFSDYHSELNMSSLELGDSALYFCASSLGDGGGGQPQHFGDGTRLSIL.